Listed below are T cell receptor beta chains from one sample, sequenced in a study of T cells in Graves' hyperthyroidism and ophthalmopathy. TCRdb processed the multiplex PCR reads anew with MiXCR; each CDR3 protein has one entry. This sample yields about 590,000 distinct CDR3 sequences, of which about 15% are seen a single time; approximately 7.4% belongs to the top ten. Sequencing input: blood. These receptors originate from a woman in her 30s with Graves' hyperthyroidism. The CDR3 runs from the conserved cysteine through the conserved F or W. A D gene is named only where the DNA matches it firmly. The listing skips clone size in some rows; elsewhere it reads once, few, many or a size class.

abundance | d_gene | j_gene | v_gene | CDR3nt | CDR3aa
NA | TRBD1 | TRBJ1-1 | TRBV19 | TGTGCCAGTAGTATTCCGGACAGGGGCCGAACTGAAGCTTTCTTT | CASSIPDRGRTEAFF
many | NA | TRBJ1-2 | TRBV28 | TGTGCCAGCAGCAATGGGATATATGGCTACACCTTC | CASSNGIYGYTF
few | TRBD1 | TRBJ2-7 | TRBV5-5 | TGTGCCAGCAGCTTGGTGGGGACAGGTAACGATCAGCAGTACTTC | CASSLVGTGNDQQYF
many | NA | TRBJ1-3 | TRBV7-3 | TGTGCCAGCAGCCCGCGGACTGGAAACACCATATATTTT | CASSPRTGNTIYF
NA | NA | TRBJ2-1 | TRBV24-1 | TGTGCCACCAGTGACCCTAGCGACTCCTACAATGAGCAGTTCTTC | CATSDPSDSYNEQFF
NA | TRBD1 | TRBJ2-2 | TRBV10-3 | TGTGCCATCCGACAGGGCGGGAACACCGGGGAGCTGTTTTTT | CAIRQGGNTGELFF
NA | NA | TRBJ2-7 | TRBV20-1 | TGCAGTGCTAGAGAGTCCGAGCAGTACTTC | CSARESEQYF
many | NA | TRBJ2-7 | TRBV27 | TGTGCCAGCAGTTCCCATTCAAGCTCCTACGAGCAGTACTTC | CASSSHSSSYEQYF
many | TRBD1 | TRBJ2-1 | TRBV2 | TGTGCCAGCAGTAAGGGACAGGGGACGGGCAATGAGCAGTTCTTC | CASSKGQGTGNEQFF
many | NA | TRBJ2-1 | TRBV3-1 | TGTGCCAGCAGCCAAGACGCAGGGATAGGGCAGTTCTTC | CASSQDAGIGQFF
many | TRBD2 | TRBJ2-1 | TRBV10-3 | TGTGCCATCAGTTGGACTAGCGGGACCAATGAGCAGTTCTTC | CAISWTSGTNEQFF
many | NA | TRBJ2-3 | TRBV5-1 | TGCGCCAGCATCCGCGACGGGAGTCCGGCAGATACGCAGTATTTT | CASIRDGSPADTQYF
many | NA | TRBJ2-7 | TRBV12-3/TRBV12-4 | TGTGCCAGCAGGAGGACAGAGGACGAGCAGTACTTC | CASRRTEDEQYF
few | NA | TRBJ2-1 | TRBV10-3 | TGTGCCATCAGTGCTAGCGATAACAATGAGCAGTTCTTC | CAISASDNNEQFF
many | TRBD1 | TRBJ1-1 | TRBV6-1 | TGTGCCAGCAGTGGAAAGACAGGGAGGGCGGACACTGAAGCTTTCTTT | CASSGKTGRADTEAFF
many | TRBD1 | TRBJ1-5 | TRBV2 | TGTGCCAGCAGTGAAGTCGGGGTGTTGGGGGACAGGAATCAGCCCCAGCATTTT | CASSEVGVLGDRNQPQHF
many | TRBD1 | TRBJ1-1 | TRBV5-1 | TGCGCCAGCAGTAAAACCGCGTCGGCAGGGGGCTTGAGAAACACTGAAGCTTTCTTT | CASSKTASAGGLRNTEAFF
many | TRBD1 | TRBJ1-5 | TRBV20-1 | TGCAGTGCTTTAACAGGGGAAGGGGCCAATCAGCCCCAGCATTTT | CSALTGEGANQPQHF
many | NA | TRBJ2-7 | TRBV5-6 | TGTGCCAGCAGCCCGTTACCACAGGTTACCTACGAGCAGTACTTC | CASSPLPQVTYEQYF
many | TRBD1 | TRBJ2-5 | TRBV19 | TGTGCCAGTAGTTCCCGGACAGGGGGAGAGACCCAGTACTTC | CASSSRTGGETQYF
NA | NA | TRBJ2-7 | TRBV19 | TGTGCCAGTAGAGACGCGGACTGGGAAGACTACGAGCAGTACTTC | CASRDADWEDYEQYF
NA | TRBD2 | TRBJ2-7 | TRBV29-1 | TGCAGCATATCCCGGGGGGCCTACGAGCAGTACTTC | CSISRGAYEQYF
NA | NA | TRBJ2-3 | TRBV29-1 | TGCAGCGGTGTCAGGGGCGGGAGCACAGATACGCAGTATTTT | CSGVRGGSTDTQYF
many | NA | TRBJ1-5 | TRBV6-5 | TGTGCCAGCAGTTACGATGTCACAGGTCAGCCCCAGCATTTT | CASSYDVTGQPQHF